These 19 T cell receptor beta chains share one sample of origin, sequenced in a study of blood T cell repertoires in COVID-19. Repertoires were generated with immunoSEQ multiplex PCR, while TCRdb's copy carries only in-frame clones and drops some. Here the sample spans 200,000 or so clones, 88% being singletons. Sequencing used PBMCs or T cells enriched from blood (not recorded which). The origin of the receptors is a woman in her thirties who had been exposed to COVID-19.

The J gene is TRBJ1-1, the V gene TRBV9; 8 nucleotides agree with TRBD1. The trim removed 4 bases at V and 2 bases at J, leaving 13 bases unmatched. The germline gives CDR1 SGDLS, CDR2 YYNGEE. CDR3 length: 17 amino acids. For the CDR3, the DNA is TGTGCCAGCAGCCTCGAGGACAGGGATTGGGGCAACACTGAAGCTTTCTTT. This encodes CASSLEDRDWGNTEAFF.

The chain's CDR3 is CSARGDEKLFF. CDR3 in DNA: TGCAGTGCTAGGGGAGACGAAAAACTGTTTTTT. This chain uses TRBV20-1 with TRBJ1-4; D is ambiguous. The germline V gene has CDR1 DFQATT and CDR2 SNEGSKA (reference sequence). Trimming left V 3 bases short and J 8 bases short, with 7 bases between. This CDR3 region has 11 residues.

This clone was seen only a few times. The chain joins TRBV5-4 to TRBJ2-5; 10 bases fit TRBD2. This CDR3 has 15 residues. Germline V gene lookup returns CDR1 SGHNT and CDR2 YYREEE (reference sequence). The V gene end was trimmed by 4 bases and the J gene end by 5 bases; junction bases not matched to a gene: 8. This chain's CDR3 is CASSGTSGRVETQYF. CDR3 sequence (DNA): TGTGCCAGCAGCGGAACAAGCGGGAGGGTTGAGACCCAGTACTTC. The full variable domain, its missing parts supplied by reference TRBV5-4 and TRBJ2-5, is ETGVTQSPTHLIKTRGQQVTLRCSSQSGHNTVSWYQQALGQGPQFIFQYYREEENGRGNFPPRFSGLQFPNYSSELNVNALELDDSALYLCASSGTSGRVETQYFGPGTRLLVL.

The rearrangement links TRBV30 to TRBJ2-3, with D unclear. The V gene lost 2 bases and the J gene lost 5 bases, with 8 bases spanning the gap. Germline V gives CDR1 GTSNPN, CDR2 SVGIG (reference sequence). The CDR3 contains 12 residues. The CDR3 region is CAWSPRVDTQYF. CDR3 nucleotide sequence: TGTGCCTGGAGTCCCCGAGTAGATACGCAGTATTTT.

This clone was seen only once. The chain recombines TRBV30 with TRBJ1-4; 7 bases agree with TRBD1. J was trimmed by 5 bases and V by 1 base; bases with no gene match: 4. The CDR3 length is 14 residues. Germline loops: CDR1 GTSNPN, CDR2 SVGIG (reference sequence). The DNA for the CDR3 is TGTGCCTGGAGTGGGGACAGCCGGAATGAAAAACTGTTTTTT. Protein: CAWSGDSRNEKLFF.

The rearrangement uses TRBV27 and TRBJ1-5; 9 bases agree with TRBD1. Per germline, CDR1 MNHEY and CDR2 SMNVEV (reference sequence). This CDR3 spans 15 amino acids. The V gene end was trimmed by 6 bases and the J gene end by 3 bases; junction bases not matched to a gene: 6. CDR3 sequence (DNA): TGTGCCAGCAGCTGGACAGGGGTGGACAATCAGCCCCAGCATTTT. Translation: CASSWTGVDNQPQHF.

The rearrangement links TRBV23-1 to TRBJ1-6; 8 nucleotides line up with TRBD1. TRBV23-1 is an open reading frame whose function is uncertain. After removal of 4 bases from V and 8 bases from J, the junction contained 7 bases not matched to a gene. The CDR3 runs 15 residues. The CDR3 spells CASSLPRGLHSPLHF. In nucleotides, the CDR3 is TGCGCCAGCAGTCTTCCCAGGGGGCTACATTCACCCCTCCACTTT.

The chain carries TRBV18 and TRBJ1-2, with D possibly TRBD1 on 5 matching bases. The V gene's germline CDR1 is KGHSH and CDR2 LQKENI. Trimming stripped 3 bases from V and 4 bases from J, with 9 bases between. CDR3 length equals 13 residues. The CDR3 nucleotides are TGTGCCAGCTCACCGGGGGGGGTCTATGGCTACACCTTC. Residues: CASSPGGVYGYTF.

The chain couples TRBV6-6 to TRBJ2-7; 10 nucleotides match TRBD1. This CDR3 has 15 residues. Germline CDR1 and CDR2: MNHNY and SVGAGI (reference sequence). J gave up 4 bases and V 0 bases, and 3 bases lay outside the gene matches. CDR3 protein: CASSYSRDRGYEQYF. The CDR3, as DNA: TGTGCCAGCAGTTACTCGAGGGACAGGGGTTACGAGCAGTACTTC.

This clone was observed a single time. The CDR3 here is CASSLFTNTGELFF. For the CDR3, the DNA is TGTGCCAGCAGCTTATTCACGAACACCGGGGAGCTGTTTTTT. V is TRBV7-3 and J is TRBJ2-2; D remains ambiguous. Germline V gives CDR1 SGHTA, CDR2 FQGTGA. The CDR3 extends over 14 amino acids. V lost 2 bases and J 0 bases, leaving 4 bases between the germline ends.

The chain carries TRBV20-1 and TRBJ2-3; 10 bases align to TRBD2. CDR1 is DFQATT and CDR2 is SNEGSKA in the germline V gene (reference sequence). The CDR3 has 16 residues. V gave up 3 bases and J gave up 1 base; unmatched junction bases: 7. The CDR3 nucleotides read TGCAGTGCTAGTCTAGCGGGAGTGGGGGGCACAGATACGCAGTATTTT. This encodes CSASLAGVGGTDTQYF.

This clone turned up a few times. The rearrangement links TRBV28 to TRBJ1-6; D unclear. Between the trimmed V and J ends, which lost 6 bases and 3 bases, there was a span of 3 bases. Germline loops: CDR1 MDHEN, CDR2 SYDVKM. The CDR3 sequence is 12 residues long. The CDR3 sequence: CASRYYNSPLHF. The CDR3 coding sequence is TGTGCCAGCAGATACTATAATTCACCCCTCCACTTT. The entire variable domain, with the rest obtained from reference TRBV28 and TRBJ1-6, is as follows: DVKVTQSSRYLVKRTGEKVFLECVQDMDHENMFWYRQDPGLGLRLIYFSYDVKMKEKGDIPEGYSVSREKKERFSLILESASTNQTSMYLCASRYYNSPLHFGNGTRLTVT.

CDR3 bases: TGTGCCAGCTCACCAAAAACCCTAAATAATTCACCCCTCCACTTT. Encoded protein: CASSPKTLNNSPLHF. The chain uses TRBV18 and TRBJ1-6; unclear D gene. The germline gives CDR1 KGHSH, CDR2 LQKENI. The CDR3 has 15 amino acids. V gave up 2 bases and J gave up 5 bases, with 10 bases separating them.

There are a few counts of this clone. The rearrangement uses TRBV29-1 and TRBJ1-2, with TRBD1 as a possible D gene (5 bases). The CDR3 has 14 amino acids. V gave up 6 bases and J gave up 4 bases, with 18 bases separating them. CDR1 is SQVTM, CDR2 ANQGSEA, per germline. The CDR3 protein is CSVAVSGPGYGYTF. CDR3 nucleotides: TGCAGCGTAGCTGTTTCAGGGCCAGGCTATGGCTACACCTTC.

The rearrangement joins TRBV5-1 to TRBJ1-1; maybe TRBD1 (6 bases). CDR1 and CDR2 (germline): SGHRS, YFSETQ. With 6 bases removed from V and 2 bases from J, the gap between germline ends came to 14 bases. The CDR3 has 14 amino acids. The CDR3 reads CASKGGQSNTEAFF. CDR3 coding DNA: TGCGCCAGCAAAGGCGGACAGTCCAACACTGAAGCTTTCTTT.

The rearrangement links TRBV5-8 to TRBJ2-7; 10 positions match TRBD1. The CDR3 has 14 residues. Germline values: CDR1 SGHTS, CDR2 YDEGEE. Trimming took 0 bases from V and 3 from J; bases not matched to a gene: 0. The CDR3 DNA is TGTGCCAGCAGCTTGGGGACAGGGGGCTACGAGCAGTACTTC. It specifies CASSLGTGGYEQYF.

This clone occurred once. Here the CDR3 reads CASRSGLAGGPGQETQYF. The CDR3 DNA is TGTGCCAGTAGATCGGGACTAGCGGGAGGGCCCGGCCAAGAGACCCAGTACTTC. The V gene is TRBV19, the J gene TRBJ2-5, with 16 bases identical to TRBD2. The V gene end was trimmed by 6 bases and the J gene end by 1 base; junction bases not matched to a gene: 8. The CDR3 covers 18 residues. In germline, CDR1 is LNHDA, CDR2 SQIVND (reference sequence). Based on the CDR3 plus reference TRBV19 and TRBJ2-5, the full variable domain is DGGITQSPKYLFRKEGQNVTLSCEQNLNHDAMYWYRQDPGQGLRLIYYSQIVNDFQKGDIAEGYSVSREKKESFPLTVTSAQKNPTAFYLCASRSGLAGGPGQETQYFGPGTRLLVL.

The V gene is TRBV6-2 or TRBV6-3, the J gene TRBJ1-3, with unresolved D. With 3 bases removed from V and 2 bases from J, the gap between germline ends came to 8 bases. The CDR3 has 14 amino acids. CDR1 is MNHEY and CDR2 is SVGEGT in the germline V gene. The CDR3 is CASSYSGTGNTIYF. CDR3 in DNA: TGTGCCAGCAGTTATTCGGGGACTGGAAACACCATATATTTT.

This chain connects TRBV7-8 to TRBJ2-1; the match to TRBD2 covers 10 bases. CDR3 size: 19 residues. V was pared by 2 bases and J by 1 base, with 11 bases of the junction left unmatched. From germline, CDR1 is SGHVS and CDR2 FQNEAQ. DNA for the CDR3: TGTGCCAGCAGCTTATTTCATCGACTAGCGGGTGGGTCCTACAATGAGCAGTTCTTC. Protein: CASSLFHRLAGGSYNEQFF.